The 19 T cell receptor beta chains below all came from one sample that was sequenced in a study of identical twins. TCRdb independently ran MiXCR on the 5' RACE reads; one entry per CDR3 protein. Of roughly 690,000 distinct CDR3 sequences detected, approximately 6% appear once; the ten largest clones hold approximately 2%. The sequenced sample consisted of naive T cells sorted from blood. Receptors originate from a man between 18 and 35 years old in good health.

This clonotype was seen a handful of times. The chain employs TRBV28 and TRBJ2-4; D may be TRBD1 (6 bases). Trimming left V 6 bases short and J 3 bases short, with 24 bases between. The CDR3 extends over 18 amino acids. The germline gives CDR1 MDHEN, CDR2 SYDVKM. The CDR3 nucleotides read TGTGCCAGCAGCGTTCTCACCGGGACAAGGAGTGGCAAAAACATTCAGTACTTC. It yields the protein CASSVLTGTRSGKNIQYF.

The V call is TRBV28, the J call TRBJ2-3; TRBD1 matches 9 bases. The length of the CDR3 is 14 residues. CDR1 and CDR2 from the germline V gene are MDHEN and SYDVKM. Germline trimming cut 10 bases from V and 6 bases from J; bases unmatched to any gene: 11. CDR3 sequence: CATQTGGGQDTQYF. CDR3 sequence (DNA): TGTGCCACCCAGACAGGGGGAGGTCAGGATACGCAGTATTTT. The full variable domain, with the rest looked up from reference TRBV28 and TRBJ2-3, is DVKVTQSSRYLVKRTGEKVFLECVQDMDHENMFWYRQDPGLGLRLIYFSYDVKMKEKGDIPEGYSVSREKKERFSLILESASTNQTSMYLCATQTGGGQDTQYFGPGTRLTVL.

This clonotype has a handful of counts. V gene TRBV6-5 combines with J gene TRBJ2-3, with 10 positions matching TRBD1. CDR3 length: 18 amino acids. The germline CDR1 and CDR2 sequences are MNHEY and SVGAGI. J gave up 3 bases and V 0 bases, and 9 bases lay outside the gene matches. CDR3 sequence reads: CASSYSGQGRTNTDTQYF. Here the CDR3 DNA reads TGTGCCAGCAGTTACTCGGGACAGGGGAGGACGAATACAGATACGCAGTATTTT.

This clonotype was seen only a few times. The rearrangement links TRBV6-1 to TRBJ2-2; D possibly corresponds to TRBD2 (5 bases). CDR1 and CDR2 from the germline V gene are MNHNS and SASEGT. CDR3 length: 16 amino acids. V was trimmed by 8 bases and J by 5 bases, leaving 21 bases between them. CDR3 sequence reads: CASGVGRLPGTGELFF. The CDR3 DNA sequence: TGTGCCAGCGGGGTTGGGAGACTCCCGGGGACCGGGGAGCTGTTTTTT.

This clonotype was counted at least ten times. V usage is TRBV12-3 or TRBV12-4 and J usage is TRBJ2-1; D tentatively fits TRBD1 or TRBD2 (5 bases each). The ends were cut back, 1 base at V and 8 bases at J, with 9 bases in the middle. This CDR3 is 13 amino acids long. CDR3 in amino acids: CASSLGGIDEQFF. Written as DNA, the CDR3 is TGTGCCAGCAGTTTAGGGGGGATAGATGAGCAGTTCTTC.

The J gene is TRBJ1-1, the V gene TRBV3-1; D gene unclear. The V gene's germline CDR1 is LGHDT and CDR2 YNNKEL (reference sequence). CDR3 length: 12 residues. V was trimmed by 1 base and J by 3 bases, leaving 3 bases between them. CDR3 sequence: CASSQVHTEAFF. The CDR3 DNA sequence: TGTGCCAGCAGCCAAGTTCACACTGAAGCTTTCTTT.

The J gene is TRBJ2-1, the V gene TRBV20-1; no clear D. Trimming left V 1 base short and J 5 bases short, with 18 bases between. The length of the CDR3 is 16 residues. Germline values: CDR1 DFQATT, CDR2 SNEGSKA (reference sequence). The CDR3 is CSARVFSGPPDNEQFF. CDR3 sequence (DNA): TGCAGTGCTAGAGTTTTTTCAGGACCCCCCGACAATGAGCAGTTCTTC.

V gene TRBV15 combines with J gene TRBJ1-5, with D perhaps TRBD1 (6 bases). The CDR3 length is 17 residues. Trimming cost V 5 bases and J 6 bases, with 23 bases left between them. Per the germline V gene, CDR1 is LNHNV and CDR2 is YYDKDF (reference sequence). The CDR3 DNA reads as TGTGCCACCAGCTACCCCCTTACAGGGCTGGGAATTCAGCCCCAGCATTTT. It is translated as CATSYPLTGLGIQPQHF.

This clonotype showed up many times. V usage is TRBV20-1 and J usage is TRBJ1-1; unclear D gene. The V end was cut by 2 bases, the J end by 1 base, with 5 bases between. CDR3 length: 12 residues. Germline loops: CDR1 DFQATT, CDR2 SNEGSKA (reference sequence). CDR3 residues: CSARRSNTEAFF. Written as DNA, the CDR3 is TGCAGTGCTAGACGTTCGAACACTGAAGCTTTCTTT.

This clonotype was detected ten times or more. This rearrangement joins TRBV7-2 to TRBJ2-1; 7 bases align to TRBD2. The CDR3 length is 16 residues. The V gene's germline CDR1 is SGHTA and CDR2 FQGNSA. J lost 6 bases, V lost 2 bases, and 10 bases had no gene match. In DNA, the CDR3 is TGTGCCAGCAGCTTACCGGGACTACGGCGGGGCAATGAGCAGTTCTTC. It translates to CASSLPGLRRGNEQFF.

At least ten counts were recorded for this clonotype. V gene TRBV12-3 or TRBV12-4 combines with J gene TRBJ2-2; tentative D call: TRBD1 (6 bases). Trimming removed 7 bases at V and 1 base at J, with 16 bases between. This CDR3 region has 16 residues. The CDR3 bases are TGTGCCAGCACAGGGGTCGAATTCTGGAACACCGGGGAGCTGTTTTTT. It codes for CASTGVEFWNTGELFF.

The chain is built from TRBV29-1 and TRBJ2-7; TRBD1 or TRBD2 may be the D gene (5 bases each). The V end was cut by 3 bases, the J end by 2 bases, with 8 bases between. The CDR3 spans 12 residues. Germline CDR1 SQVTM, CDR2 ANQGSEA. For the CDR3, the DNA is TGCAGCGTTGAGGGGACCCCCTACGAGCAGTACTTC. It translates to CSVEGTPYEQYF.

V gene TRBV12-3 or TRBV12-4 combines with J gene TRBJ2-2, with D tentatively TRBD1 or TRBD2 (5 bases each). The germline V and J ends were trimmed by 7 bases and 7 bases, with 22 bases remaining between them. The CDR3 contains 16 residues. The CDR3 reads CASTGTGTHRGGELFF. CDR3 sequence (DNA): TGTGCCAGCACCGGCACCGGGACCCATCGTGGCGGGGAGCTGTTTTTT.

This clonotype was detected many times. The J gene is TRBJ2-1, the V gene TRBV5-1; 14 bases agree with TRBD2. The CDR3 spans 15 residues. Germline CDR1 reads SGHRS; CDR2 reads YFSETQ. V was pared by 4 bases and J by 6 bases, with 3 bases of the junction left unmatched. CDR3 protein: CASSPGLAGVNEQFF. CDR3 coding DNA: TGCGCCAGCAGCCCGGGACTAGCGGGAGTCAATGAGCAGTTCTTC.

There are a few counts of this clonotype. V usage is TRBV5-1 and J usage is TRBJ1-3; D ambiguous. With 4 bases removed from V and 1 base from J, the gap between germline ends came to 3 bases. The germline V gene has CDR1 SGHRS and CDR2 YFSETQ. This CDR3 has 12 amino acids. CDR3 loop: CASSISGNTIYF. The CDR3 region has the DNA TGCGCCAGCAGCATATCTGGAAACACCATATATTTT.

This clonotype has only a few counts. The chain carries TRBV7-9 and TRBJ2-1; TRBD2 matches 10 bases. Germline-derived CDR1 and CDR2 are SEHNR and FQNEAQ (reference sequence). J lost 4 bases, V lost 8 bases, and 8 bases had no gene match. The CDR3 extends over 15 amino acids. CDR3 in DNA: TGTGCCAGCGGGGATAGCGGGAGGTCTTACAATGAGCAGTTCTTC. Residues: CASGDSGRSYNEQFF.

CDR3 amino acids: CASSQMLAGGNEQFF. The CDR3 DNA reads as TGTGCCAGCAGCCAGATGCTAGCGGGGGGCAATGAGCAGTTCTTC. This chain uses TRBV6-2 or TRBV6-3 with TRBJ2-1; 11 bases line up with TRBD2. The V and J ends lost 6 bases and 6 bases, in that order; junction bases with no gene match: 7. Germline assignment: CDR1 MNHEY and CDR2 SVGEGT. CDR3 size: 15 residues.

This clonotype appeared a few times. The chain combines TRBV7-7 with TRBJ2-7, with 9 positions matching TRBD2. Trimming at V came to 1 base and at J to 5 bases, leaving 15 bases not matched to a gene. Germline assignment: CDR1 SSHAT and CDR2 FNYEAQ (reference sequence). The CDR3 spans 18 residues. The CDR3 protein is CASSLVDRLAGPEDEQYV. The CDR3 coding sequence is TGTGCCAGCAGCTTAGTAGATAGGCTAGCGGGGCCCGAAGACGAGCAGTACGTC.

This clonotype was counted at least ten times. V usage is TRBV5-1 and J usage is TRBJ2-2; D is uncertain. The CDR3 runs to 15 residues. CDR1 is SGHRS and CDR2 is YFSETQ in the germline V gene. Trimming left V 0 bases short and J 0 bases short, with 6 bases between. The CDR3, as DNA: TGCGCCAGCAGCTTGGTTTCGGCGAACACCGGGGAGCTGTTTTTT. This codes for CASSLVSANTGELFF.